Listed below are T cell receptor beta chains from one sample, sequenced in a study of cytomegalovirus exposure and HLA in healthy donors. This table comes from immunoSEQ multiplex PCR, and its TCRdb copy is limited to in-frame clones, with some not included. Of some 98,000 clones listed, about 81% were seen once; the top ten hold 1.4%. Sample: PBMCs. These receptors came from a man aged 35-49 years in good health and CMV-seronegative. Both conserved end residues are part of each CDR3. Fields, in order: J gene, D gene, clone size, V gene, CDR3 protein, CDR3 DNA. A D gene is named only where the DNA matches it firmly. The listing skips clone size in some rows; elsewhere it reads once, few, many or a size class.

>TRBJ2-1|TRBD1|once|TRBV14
CASSRTGGSYNEQFF
TGTGCCAGCAGCCGGACAGGGGGGTCCTACAATGAGCAGTTCTTC
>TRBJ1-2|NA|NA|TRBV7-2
CASSSGQSQVYGYTF
TGTGCCAGCAGCTCTGGACAGTCTCAAGTCTATGGCTACACCTTC
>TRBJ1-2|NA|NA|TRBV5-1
CASSSDSPGGYTF
TGCGCCAGCAGCTCTGACAGTCCGGGTGGCTACACCTTC
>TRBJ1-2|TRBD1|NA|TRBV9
CASSPSTGQGDGYTF
TGTGCCAGCAGCCCTTCCACGGGCCAGGGGGACGGCTACACCTTC
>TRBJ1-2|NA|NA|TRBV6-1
CASSSDRYGYTF
TGTGCCAGCAGTTCGGACAGATATGGCTACACCTTC
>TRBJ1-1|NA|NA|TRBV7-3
CASSLNGGGGARAFF
TGTGCCAGCAGCTTAAATGGGGGGGGAGGGGCGAGGGCTTTCTTT
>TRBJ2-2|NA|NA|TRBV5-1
CASSLGTKTGELFF
TGCGCCAGCAGCTTGGGTACAAAAACCGGGGAGCTGTTTTTT
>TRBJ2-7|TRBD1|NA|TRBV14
CASSQMGTGTYEQYF
TGTGCCAGCAGCCAAATGGGGACAGGGACCTACGAGCAGTACTTC
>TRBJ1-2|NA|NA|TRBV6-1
CASSEGRRFDYGYTF
TGTGCCAGCAGTGAGGGTCGGAGGTTCGACTATGGCTACACCTTC
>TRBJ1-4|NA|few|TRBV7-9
CASSLAGRGPTNEKLFF
TGTGCCAGCAGCTTAGCGGGCAGGGGCCCAACTAATGAAAAACTGTTTTTT
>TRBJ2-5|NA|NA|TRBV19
CASSAQGRETQYF
TGTGCCAGTAGCGCACAGGGCAGGGAGACCCAGTACTTC
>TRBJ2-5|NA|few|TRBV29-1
CVGKSQETQYF
TGCGTCGGGAAGTCCCAAGAGACCCAGTACTTC
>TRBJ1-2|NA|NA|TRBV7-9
CASSPLGGDYGYTF
TGTGCCAGCAGCCCGTTGGGGGGAGACTATGGCTACACCTTC
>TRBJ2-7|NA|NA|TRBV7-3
CASSLMAGGAHEQYF
TGTGCCAGCAGCTTAATGGCGGGCGGGGCCCACGAGCAGTACTTC
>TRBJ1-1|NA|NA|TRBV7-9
CASRSGQRNTEAFF
TGTGCCAGCAGGTCTGGACAGAGGAACACTGAAGCTTTCTTT
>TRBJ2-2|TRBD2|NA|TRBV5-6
CASSLVGLAGGTGELFF
TGTGCCAGCAGCTTGGTAGGACTAGCGGGGGGCACCGGGGAGCTGTTTTTT
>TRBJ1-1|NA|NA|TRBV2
CARGPTGGVEAFF
TGTGCCAGAGGCCCGACAGGTGGAGTTGAAGCTTTCTTT
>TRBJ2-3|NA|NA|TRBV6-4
CASSDRRISSTDTQYF
TGTGCCAGCAGTGACCGGCGGATATCTAGCACAGATACGCAGTATTTT
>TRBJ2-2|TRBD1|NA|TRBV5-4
CASSPGPGQLRTGELFF
TGTGCCAGCAGCCCCGGACCGGGACAGCTACGAACCGGGGAGCTGTTTTTT
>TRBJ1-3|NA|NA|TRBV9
CASSVAGSGGNTIYF
TGTGCCAGCAGCGTAGCAGGGAGCGGGGGAAACACCATATATTTT
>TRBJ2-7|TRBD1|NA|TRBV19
CASSPNRDRGHEQYF
TGTGCCAGTAGTCCAAACCGGGACAGGGGTCACGAGCAGTACTTC
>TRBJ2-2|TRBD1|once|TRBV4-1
CASSPRTGDEVTGELFF
TGCGCCAGCAGCCCTAGAACAGGGGATGAAGTGACCGGGGAGCTGTTTTTT
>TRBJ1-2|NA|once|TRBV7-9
CASSTSRGGTNYGYTF
TGTGCCAGCAGCACCTCTAGAGGGGGAACTAACTATGGCTACACCTTC
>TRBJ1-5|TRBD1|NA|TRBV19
CASSLTGTGYKDQPQHF
TGTGCCAGTAGTCTAACCGGGACAGGGTACAAGGATCAGCCCCAGCATTTT
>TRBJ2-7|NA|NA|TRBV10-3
CAISDKQGSYEQYF
TGTGCCATCAGTGATAAACAGGGTTCCTACGAGCAGTACTTC
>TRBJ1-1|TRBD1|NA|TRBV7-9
CASSSGGGPLGRGFTEAFF
TGTGCCAGCAGCTCAGGGGGCGGGCCCCTGGGGCGAGGTTTCACTGAAGCTTTCTTT
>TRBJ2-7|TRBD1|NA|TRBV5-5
CASSLGQGWGEQYF
TGTGCCAGCAGCCTTGGACAGGGTTGGGGCGAGCAGTACTTC
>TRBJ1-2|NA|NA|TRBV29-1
CSVPERQPGYTF
TGCAGCGTCCCGGAGCGTCAGCCGGGCTACACCTTC
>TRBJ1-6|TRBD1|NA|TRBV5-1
CASSLQGGSPLHF
TGCGCCAGCAGCTTACAGGGGGGCTCACCCCTCCACTTT
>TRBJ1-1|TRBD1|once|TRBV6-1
CASRDRAFTEAFF
TGTGCCAGCAGGGACAGGGCTTTCACTGAAGCTTTCTTT
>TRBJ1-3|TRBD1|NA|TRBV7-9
CASSPSDREDTIYF
TGTGCCAGCAGCCCGTCGGACAGGGAAGACACCATATATTTT
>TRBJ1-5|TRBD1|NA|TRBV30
CAWQQGYSDQPQHF
TGTGCCTGGCAACAGGGGTATAGCGATCAGCCCCAGCATTTT
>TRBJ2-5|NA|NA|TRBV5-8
CASSLYGEQYF
TGTGCCAGCAGCTTGTACGGGGAGCAGTACTTC
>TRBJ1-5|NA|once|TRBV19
CASRQFPNQPQHF
TGTGCCAGTCGACAGTTTCCTAATCAGCCCCAGCATTTT
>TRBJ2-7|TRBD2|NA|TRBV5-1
CASSLGLAGTYEQYF
TGCGCCAGCAGCTTGGGACTAGCGGGGACCTACGAGCAGTACTTC
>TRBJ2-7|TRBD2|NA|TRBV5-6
CASSWGLAGTYEQYF
TGTGCCAGCAGCTGGGGACTAGCGGGGACCTACGAGCAGTACTTC
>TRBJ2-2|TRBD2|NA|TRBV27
CASRSLGGGGLNANTGELFF
TGTGCCAGCAGATCCCTGGGCGGGGGGGGACTAAACGCGAACACCGGGGAGCTGTTTTTT
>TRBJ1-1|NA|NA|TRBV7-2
CASSLSWGRLVNTEAFF
TGTGCCAGCAGCTTAAGCTGGGGGCGTTTGGTGAACACTGAAGCTTTCTTT
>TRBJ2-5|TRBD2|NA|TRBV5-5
CASSLVPSGGAVETQYF
TGTGCCAGCAGCTTGGTGCCTAGCGGGGGGGCTGTGGAGACCCAGTACTTC
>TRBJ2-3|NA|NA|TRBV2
CARDRTTTTDTQYF
TGTGCCAGGGACAGGACTACGACCACAGATACGCAGTATTTT
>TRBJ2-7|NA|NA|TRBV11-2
CASSLDAGRAYEQYF
TGTGCCAGCAGCTTAGATGCGGGTAGGGCTTACGAGCAGTACTTC
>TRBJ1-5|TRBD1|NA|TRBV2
CASRRGQGQPQHF
TGTGCCAGCAGAAGGGGGCAGGGTCAGCCCCAGCATTTT
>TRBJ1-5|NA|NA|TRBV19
CASTRAQRGNQPQHF
TGTGCCAGTACCAGAGCACAGCGGGGCAATCAGCCCCAGCATTTT
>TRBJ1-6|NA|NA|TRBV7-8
CASSPNRASSYNSPLHF
TGTGCCAGCAGCCCAAACAGGGCCAGCTCCTATAATTCACCCCTCCACTTT
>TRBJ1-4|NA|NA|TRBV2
CASMGGTNEKLFF
TGTGCCAGCATGGGAGGAACTAATGAAAAACTGTTTTTT